The 19 T cell receptor beta chains listed next were all sequenced from one sample in a study of CD8 T cells in Susac syndrome. RNA was extracted with the RNeasy kit, and a quantity of roughly 0.45 to 1 ug was reverse transcribed using random hexamers. TCRdb itself ran the immunoSEQ multiplex PCR reads through MiXCR, one entry per CDR3 protein. The sample yields approximately 160,000 distinct CDR3 sequences, approximately 90% seen once. Sequenced material: CD4+ T cells from PBMCs. These receptors were taken from a human donor in good health.

This clonotype was recorded only once. V usage is TRBV18 and J usage is TRBJ2-3; D perhaps matches TRBD1 (5 bases). The CDR3 runs to 14 residues. Germline V gives CDR1 KGHSH, CDR2 LQKENI. V lost 6 bases and J lost 3, with 13 bases in between. The CDR3 DNA is TGTGCCAGCTCCTGGGGCGCAGTTACAGATACGCAGTATTTT. Translating it yields CASSWGAVTDTQYF.

This chain uses TRBV2 with TRBJ1-2, with unresolved D. The CDR3 consists of 11 residues. Trimming cost V 3 bases and J 7 bases, with 6 bases left between them. The V gene's germline CDR1 is SNHLY and CDR2 FYNNEI. CDR3 in amino acids: CASSEGSGYTF. In DNA, the CDR3 is TGTGCCAGCAGTGAGGGAAGTGGCTACACCTTC.

This clonotype is a singleton in its sample. This chain uses TRBV6-6 with TRBJ2-7; 11 bases map to TRBD1. The V segment lost 4 bases and the J segment 6 bases; nucleotides outside the gene matches: 8. Germline assignment: CDR1 MNHNY and CDR2 SVGAGI (reference sequence). The CDR3 loop spans 15 amino acids. CDR3 nucleotide sequence: TGTGCCAGCAGTTCCACCGGGACAGGGGGATCCGAGCAGTACTTC. Protein sequence: CASSSTGTGGSEQYF.

The V gene is TRBV7-3, the J gene TRBJ1-5; D is ambiguous. The V and J ends lost 5 bases and 9 bases respectively, with 14 bases between them. The CDR3 loop spans 13 amino acids. From germline, CDR1 is SGHTA and CDR2 FQGTGA. The CDR3 here is CASSRLEGGPQHF. CDR3 in DNA: TGTGCCAGCAGCCGACTCGAAGGCGGGCCCCAGCATTTT. The full variable domain, completed using reference TRBV7-3 and TRBJ1-5, is GAGVSQTPSNKVTEKGKYVELRCDPISGHTALYWYRQSLGQGPEFLIYFQGTGAADDSGLPNDRFFAVRPEGSVSTLKIQRTERGDSAVYLCASSRLEGGPQHFGDGTRLSIL.

This clonotype occurred once. This chain joins TRBV5-1 and TRBJ1-5, with 7 nucleotides matching TRBD1. The CDR3 loop spans 15 amino acids. Germline CDR1 is SGHRS and CDR2 is YFSETQ. After removal of 4 bases from V and 7 bases from J, the junction contained 11 bases not matched to a gene. The CDR3, as DNA: TGCGCCAGCAGCCCTTACGACAGGGAACAGCAGCCCCAGCATTTT. Protein sequence: CASSPYDREQQPQHF.

The chain joins TRBV29-1 to TRBJ1-1; the D gene is possibly TRBD1 (5 bases). The germline V gene has CDR1 SQVTM and CDR2 ANQGSEA. V shed 2 bases and J shed 10 bases, with 20 bases lying between them. This CDR3 has 14 residues. This CDR3 is CSVERSAGARGAFF. The DNA for the CDR3 is TGCAGCGTTGAACGGAGTGCTGGCGCGAGGGGAGCTTTCTTT. The full variable domain, completed using reference TRBV29-1 and TRBJ1-1, is SAVISQKPSRDICQRGTSLTIQCQVDSQVTMMFWYRQQPGQSLTLIATANQGSEATYESGFVIDKFPISRPNLTFSTLTVSNMSPEDSSIYLCSVERSAGARGAFFGQGTRLTVV.

The V gene is TRBV30, the J gene TRBJ2-7, with TRBD1 matching over 7 bases. V gave up 3 bases and J gave up 3 bases; unmatched junction bases: 5. This CDR3 has 13 amino acids. CDR1 is GTSNPN and CDR2 is SVGIG in the germline V gene (reference sequence). DNA for the CDR3: TGTGCCTGGAGACAGGGGCAGGGCTACGAGCAGTACTTC. Its translation: CAWRQGQGYEQYF.

This sequence joins TRBV27 and TRBJ2-2; weak D call: TRBD2 (6 bases). The CDR3 consists of 15 residues. Per the germline V gene, CDR1 is MNHEY and CDR2 is SMNVEV (reference sequence). Trimming stripped 0 bases from V and 4 bases from J, with 9 bases between. The CDR3 reads CASSLSSGVTGELFF. The CDR3, as DNA: TGTGCCAGCAGTTTATCCTCGGGGGTCACCGGGGAGCTGTTTTTT.

The chain carries TRBV10-1 and TRBJ2-1; tentatively, D is TRBD1 (6 bases). Germline CDR1 and CDR2: WNHNN and SYGVQD (reference sequence). This CDR3 contains 14 residues. The V end was cut by 0 bases, the J end by 9 bases, with 12 bases between. In nucleotides, the CDR3 is TGCGCCAGCAGTGAGTCCGAGCGAGGGGGTGAGCAGTTCTTC. As protein: CASSESERGGEQFF.

This clonotype showed up just once. The chain carries TRBV30 and TRBJ2-7; 7 bases align to TRBD2. CDR3 length: 14 amino acids. Germline V gene sequence: CDR1 GTSNPN, CDR2 SVGIG (reference sequence). The J segment lost 3 bases and the V segment lost 0 bases, leaving 5 bases of the junction unmatched. Here the CDR3 reads CAWSVGRDYYEQYF. Here the CDR3 DNA reads TGTGCCTGGAGTGTCGGCAGGGACTACTACGAGCAGTACTTC.

The chain has TRBV28 and TRBJ2-7; 9 bases are a match to TRBD1. V lost 5 bases and J lost 0; bases outside the gene matches: 8. Germline V CDR1 and CDR2: MDHEN, SYDVKM. The CDR3 runs 16 residues. The CDR3 bases are TGTGCCAGCAGTCGGACAGGGGTTCATCCCTCCTACGAGCAGTACTTC. Its translation: CASSRTGVHPSYEQYF.

The J gene is TRBJ2-6, the V gene TRBV7-2, with TRBD1 identical over 9 bases. CDR1 and CDR2 from the germline V gene are SGHTA and FQGNSA. The CDR3 extends over 19 amino acids. Trimming cost V 5 bases and J 4 bases; bases outside gene matches: 15. The CDR3 loop reads CASSLQPGQGGSGANVLTF. The DNA of the CDR3 is TGTGCCAGCAGCCTACAACCGGGACAGGGTGGTTCCGGGGCCAACGTCCTGACTTTC.

V gene TRBV2 combines with J gene TRBJ2-3; D is unclear. Trimming removed 8 bases at V and 0 bases at J, with 15 bases between. The CDR3 has 15 residues. Germline V gene data show CDR1 as SNHLY and CDR2 as FYNNEI. CDR3 protein: CASRILESSTDTQYF. The CDR3 DNA reads as TGTGCCAGCCGGATTCTGGAGTCTAGCACAGATACGCAGTATTTT.

V is TRBV3-1 and J is TRBJ1-1; D possibly corresponds to TRBD1 (6 bases). V dropped 1 base and J dropped 8 bases, with 17 bases sitting between them. CDR1 is LGHDT, CDR2 YNNKEL, per germline (reference sequence). This CDR3 contains 15 residues. The CDR3: CASSQAGAVGTEAFF. In DNA form, the CDR3 reads TGTGCCAGCAGCCAAGCGGGGGCCGTCGGCACCGAAGCTTTCTTT.

The CDR3: CAISQRNYGYTF. The CDR3 DNA sequence: TGTGCCATCAGTCAGAGGAACTATGGCTACACCTTC. The chain employs TRBV10-3 and TRBJ1-2; D uncertain. The CDR3 is made up of 12 amino acids. Germline CDR1 ENHRY, CDR2 SYGVKD. V lost 5 bases and J 2 bases, leaving 6 bases between the germline ends.

The CDR3 protein is CSARGEKLFF. CDR3 bases: TGCAGTGCTAGGGGTGAAAAACTGTTTTTT. This chain uses TRBV20-1 with TRBJ1-4; no definite D call. Trimming left V 3 bases short and J 7 bases short, with 3 bases between. Per germline, CDR1 DFQATT and CDR2 SNEGSKA (reference sequence). The CDR3 contains 10 residues.

The genes are TRBV14 and TRBJ2-3; D is perhaps TRBD2 (6 bases). V was cut by 6 bases and J by 2 bases, with 12 bases left in between. The CDR3 is made up of 14 amino acids. CDR1 SGHDN and CDR2 FVKESK come from the germline V gene. The CDR3 sequence is CASRAGGPTDTQYF. The CDR3 DNA reads TGTGCCAGCAGGGCCGGGGGACCCACAGATACGCAGTATTTT.

The chain couples TRBV30 to TRBJ2-7, with TRBD1 matching over 7 bases. The CDR3 is made up of 12 amino acids. J lost 3 bases, V lost 2 bases, and 1 base had no gene match. In germline, CDR1 is GTSNPN, CDR2 SVGIG (reference sequence). The CDR3 here is CAWSRQGYEQYF. The CDR3 bases are TGTGCCTGGAGTCGACAGGGCTACGAGCAGTACTTC.

Only one count was recorded for this clonotype. The CDR3 sequence is CASSQGTGTEAFF. CDR3 bases: TGTGCCAGCAGTCAGGGTACGGGCACTGAAGCTTTCTTT. This chain links TRBV2 with TRBJ1-1, with D possibly matching TRBD1 (5 bases). Germline-derived CDR1 and CDR2 are SNHLY and FYNNEI. This CDR3 contains 13 residues. V lost 5 bases to trimming and J lost 4 bases, with 11 bases between them. Full variable domain (outside the CDR3, taken from reference TRBV2 and TRBJ1-1): EPEVTQTPSHQVTQMGQEVILRCVPISNHLYFYWYRQILGQKVEFLVSFYNNEISEKSEIFDDQFSVERPDGSNFTLKIRSTKLEDSAMYFCASSQGTGTEAFFGQGTRLTVV.